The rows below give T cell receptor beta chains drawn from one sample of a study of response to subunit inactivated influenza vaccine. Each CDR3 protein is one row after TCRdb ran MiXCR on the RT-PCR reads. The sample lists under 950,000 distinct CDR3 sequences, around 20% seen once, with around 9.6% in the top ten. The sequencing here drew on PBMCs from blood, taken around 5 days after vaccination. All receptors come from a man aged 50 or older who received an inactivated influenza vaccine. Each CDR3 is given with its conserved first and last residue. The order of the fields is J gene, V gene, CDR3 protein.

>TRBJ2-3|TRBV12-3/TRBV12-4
CASSNRDTQYF
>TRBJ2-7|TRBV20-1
CSARRKGGEQYF
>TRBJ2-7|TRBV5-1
CASSESQGGRYEQYF
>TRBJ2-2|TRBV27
CASSPHLPGTSGNTGELFF
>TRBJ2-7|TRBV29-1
CSVEDSTGGVNEQYF
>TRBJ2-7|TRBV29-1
CSVEGGLAGSIYEQYF
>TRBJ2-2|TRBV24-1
CATTPSGGPNTGELFF
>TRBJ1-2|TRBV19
CASSAGTYPNYGYTF
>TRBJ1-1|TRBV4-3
CASSQDRGRGEAFF
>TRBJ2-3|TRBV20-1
CSARDPINGDTQYF
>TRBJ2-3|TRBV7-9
CASSTRGTTDTQYF
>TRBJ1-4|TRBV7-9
CASSPPLATNEKLFF
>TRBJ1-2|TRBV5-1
CASSSTGTGDYGYTF
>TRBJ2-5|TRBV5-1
CASSLEWGAQETQYF
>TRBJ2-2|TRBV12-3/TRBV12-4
CASSLAGVGNTGELFF
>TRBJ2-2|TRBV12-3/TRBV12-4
CASSTTSGLNTGELFF
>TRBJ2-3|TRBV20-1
CSAVTSGTDTQYF
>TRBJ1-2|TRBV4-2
CASSTPSVPWQFEGGYTF
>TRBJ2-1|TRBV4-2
CASRRGDEQFF
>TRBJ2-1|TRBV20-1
CSARTTVSYNEQFF
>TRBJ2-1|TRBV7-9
CASSSGTTNEQFF
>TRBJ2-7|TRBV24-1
CATSDETASEQYF
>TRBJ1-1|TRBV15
CATSARGLPTEAFF
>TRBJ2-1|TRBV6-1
CASSQGQGPHNEQFF
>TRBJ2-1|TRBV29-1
CSVRKGAVNEQFF
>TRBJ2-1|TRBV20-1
CSANGLAVDGFDEQFF
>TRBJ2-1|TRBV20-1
CSAQSGRLYNEQFF
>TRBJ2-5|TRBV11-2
CASSSPSGGQGWAETQYF
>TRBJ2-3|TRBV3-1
CASSQMGEGTDTQYF
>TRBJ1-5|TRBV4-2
CASSQDFQGQPQHF
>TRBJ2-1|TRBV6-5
CASSYSTGLAVEQFF
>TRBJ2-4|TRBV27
CASSLSMFVRDIQYF
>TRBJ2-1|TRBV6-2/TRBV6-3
CASSYEGRSYNEQFF
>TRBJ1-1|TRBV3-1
CASSQDGPNTEAFF
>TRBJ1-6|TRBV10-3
CAISEVRGRSPLHF
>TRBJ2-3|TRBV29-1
CSVGPANTDTQYF
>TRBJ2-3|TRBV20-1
CSARAVHTQYF